Listed below are T cell receptor beta chains from one sample, sequenced in a study of blood T cell repertoires in COVID-19. Clones were sequenced by immunoSEQ multiplex PCR, and TCRdb holds only the in-frame ones, with some missing. The table records around 140,000 clones, 80% to 85% of them present only once. Material for sequencing was peripheral blood. Source of these receptors: a human donor in a cohort sampled during active COVID-19. Both conserved end residues are part of each CDR3. The order of the fields is clone size, D gene, J gene, V gene, CDR3 protein, CDR3 DNA. A D gene is named only where the DNA matches it firmly. Rows give clone size only sometimes, using once, few, many, or a class for an expanded clone.

.	.	TRBJ1-2	TRBV6-5	CATTGRGTSYGYTF	TGTGCCACTACGGGGAGGGGGACATCCTATGGCTACACCTTC
.	.	TRBJ1-4	TRBV18	CASSPGQGATNEKLFF	TGTGCCAGCTCACCCGGGCAGGGTGCAACTAATGAAAAACTGTTTTTT
.	.	TRBJ2-7	TRBV11-2	CASTNLASISYEQYF	TGTGCCAGCACAAACCTAGCGTCAATCTCCTACGAGCAGTACTTC
.	TRBD2	TRBJ2-1	TRBV18	CASSPSAGAVYEQFF	TGTGCCAGCTCACCTTCCGCGGGAGCGGTCTATGAGCAGTTCTTC
.	.	TRBJ1-1	TRBV28	CASRWGGASEAFF	TGTGCCAGCAGGTGGGGGGGGGCCTCTGAAGCTTTCTTT
few	TRBD2	TRBJ2-1	TRBV4-2	CASSQEGTSGYNEQFF	TGTGCCAGCAGCCAAGAGGGGACTAGCGGTTACAATGAGCAGTTCTTC
.	.	TRBJ1-1	TRBV27	CASSFGPRGGRPWWAFF	TGTGCCAGCAGTTTCGGCCCGAGGGGGGGACGACCCTGGTGGGCTTTCTTT
.	.	TRBJ1-4	TRBV5-1	CASSPNSNEKLFF	TGCGCCAGCAGCCCGAATAGTAATGAAAAACTGTTTTTT
.	TRBD1	TRBJ2-5	TRBV5-4	CATVDRNQETQYF	TGTGCCACTGTGGACAGGAACCAAGAGACCCAGTACTTC
.	TRBD2	TRBJ2-7	TRBV6-1	CASSELMSGSSYEQYF	TGTGCCAGCAGTGAACTAATGAGCGGGAGTTCCTACGAGCAGTACTTC
.	.	TRBJ2-7	TRBV2	CASSEGQGIIYEQYF	TGTGCCAGCAGTGAAGGTCAGGGGATAATCTACGAGCAGTACTTC
.	TRBD2	TRBJ2-7	TRBV13	CASSLVAGAPLYEQYF	TGTGCCAGCAGCTTAGTAGCGGGAGCCCCCCTCTACGAGCAGTACTTC
.	.	TRBJ2-3	TRBV2	CASSLSGEGRQYF	TGTGCCAGCAGTTTGAGCGGTGAAGGGAGGCAGTATTTT
.	TRBD1	TRBJ2-7	TRBV5-1	CASRRGTAYEQYF	TGCGCCAGCAGAAGAGGGACAGCCTACGAGCAGTACTTC
.	.	TRBJ2-3	TRBV28	CASSSGTSTDTQYF	TGTGCCAGCAGTTCGGGGACTAGCACAGATACGCAGTATTTT
.	TRBD2	TRBJ2-7	TRBV7-2	CASSLAGVYEQYF	TGTGCCAGCAGCCTAGCGGGAGTCTACGAGCAGTACTTC
.	TRBD2	TRBJ2-3	TRBV7-8	CAGGLAGGSVTDTQYF	TGTGCCGGCGGACTAGCGGGAGGATCCGTCACAGATACGCAGTATTTT
.	.	TRBJ2-7	TRBV28	CASTLQDGTKHEQYF	TGTGCCAGCACTCTTCAGGACGGGACAAAACACGAGCAGTACTTC
.	TRBD2	TRBJ2-7	TRBV4-2	CASSQELAGAHEQYF	TGTGCCAGCAGCCAAGAGTTAGCGGGAGCTCACGAGCAGTACTTC
.	TRBD1	TRBJ2-4	TRBV7-8	CASSLDRTGGNIQYF	TGTGCCAGCAGCTTAGATCGGACAGGGGGAAACATTCAGTACTTC
.	.	TRBJ1-1	TRBV3-1/TRBV3-2	CASSQVWGEIVPFF	TGTGCCAGCAGCCAAGTTTGGGGGGAAATCGTACCTTTCTTT
.	TRBD2	TRBJ2-5	TRBV7-2	CASSYNSGGEETQYF	TGTGCCAGCAGCTATAACTCGGGAGGAGAGGAGACCCAGTACTTC